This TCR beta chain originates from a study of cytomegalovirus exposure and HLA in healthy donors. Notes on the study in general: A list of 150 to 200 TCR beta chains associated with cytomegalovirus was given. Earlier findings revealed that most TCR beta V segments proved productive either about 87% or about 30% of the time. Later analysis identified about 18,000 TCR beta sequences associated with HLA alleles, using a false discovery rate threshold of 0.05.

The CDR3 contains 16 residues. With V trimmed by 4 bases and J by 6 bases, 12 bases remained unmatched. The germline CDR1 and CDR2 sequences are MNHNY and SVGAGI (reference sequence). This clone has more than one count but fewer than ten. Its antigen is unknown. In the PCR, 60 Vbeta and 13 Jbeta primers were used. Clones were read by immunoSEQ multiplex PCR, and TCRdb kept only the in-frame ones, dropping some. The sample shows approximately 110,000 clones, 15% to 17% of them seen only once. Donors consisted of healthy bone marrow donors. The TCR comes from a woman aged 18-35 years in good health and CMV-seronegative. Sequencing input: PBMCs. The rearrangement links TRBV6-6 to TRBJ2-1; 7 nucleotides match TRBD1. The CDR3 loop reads CASSFGVTGVSNEQFF. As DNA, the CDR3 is TGTGCCAGCAGTTTCGGGGTAACAGGGGTGTCCAATGAGCAGTTCTTC.